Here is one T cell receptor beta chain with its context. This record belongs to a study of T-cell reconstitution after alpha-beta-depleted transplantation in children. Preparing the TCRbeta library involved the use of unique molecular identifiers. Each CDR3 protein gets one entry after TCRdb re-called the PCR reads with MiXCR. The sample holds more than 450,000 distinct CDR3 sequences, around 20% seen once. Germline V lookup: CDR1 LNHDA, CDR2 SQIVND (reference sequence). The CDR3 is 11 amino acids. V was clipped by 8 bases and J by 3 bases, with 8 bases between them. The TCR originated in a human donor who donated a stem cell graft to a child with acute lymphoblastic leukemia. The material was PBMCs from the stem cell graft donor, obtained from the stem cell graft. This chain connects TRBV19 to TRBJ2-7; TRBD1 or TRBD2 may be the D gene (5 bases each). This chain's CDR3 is CASWDGYEQYF. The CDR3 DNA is TGTGCCAGTTGGGACGGCTACGAGCAGTACTTC.